This entry lists 21 T cell receptor beta chains sequenced from one sample in a study of CD8 T cells in ankylosing spondylitis (dated by TCRdb to between 2016 and 2019). Receptor amplification or capture employed 5' RACE. The listed sequencing device is Illumina HiSeq 2500. TCRdb cleaned the public reads at Q25 with fastp, built clones with MiXCR and kept in-frame beta chains. Entries are consolidated by CDR3 protein sequence, retaining the most common genes and DNA. The sample data list about 140,000 distinct CDR3 sequences, and 6% to 8% of these were observed just once. The top ten constitute roughly 12% of the sample. The material sequenced was blood, either unsorted or a sorted T cell fraction (not recorded which). Receptors originate from a female donor with ankylosing spondylitis or in good health (not recorded which).

This clonotype was detected many times. The chain uses TRBV19 and TRBJ1-5; D gene ambiguous. The CDR3 consists of 12 residues. Trimming took 3 bases from V and 4 from J, leaving 4 bases between them. Germline V gene lookup returns CDR1 LNHDA and CDR2 SQIVND (reference sequence). CDR3 sequence (DNA): TGTGCCAGTAGTATGGCTAATCAGCCCCAGCATTTT. Residues: CASSMANQPQHF.

In its sample, this clonotype was seen many times. V is TRBV6-6 and J is TRBJ1-2; no clear D. There are 11 residues in the CDR3. Germline V gene data show CDR1 as MNHNY and CDR2 as SVGAGI (reference sequence). The V and J ends lost 6 bases and 8 bases respectively, with 10 bases between them. DNA for the CDR3: TGTGCCAGCAGCCCAGTGGACGGCTACACCTTC. The encoded protein is CASSPVDGYTF.

In this sample, this clonotype turned up many times. One end of the junction is discordant with germline, which a read error may explain. The chain employs TRBV6-1 and TRBJ2-1, with 9 nucleotides matching TRBD1. Germline CDR1 reads MNHNS; CDR2 reads SASEGT. This CDR3 has 15 residues. The CDR3: CASREGQGNYNEQFF. For the CDR3, the DNA is TGTGCCAGCAGAGAAGGACAGGGGAACTACAATGAGCAGTTCTTC.

The chain joins TRBV5-5 to TRBJ1-2; D is uncertain. Trimming cost V 0 bases and J 5 bases, with 17 bases left between them. Germline loops: CDR1 SGHKS, CDR2 YYEKEE (reference sequence). The CDR3 is made up of 16 amino acids. CDR3 nucleotides: TGTGCCAGCAGCTTGGAAGGACCGCCGGGGTCATATGGCTACACCTTC. Translating gives CASSLEGPPGSYGYTF.

This clonotype appeared many times. This rearrangement joins TRBV11-2 to TRBJ2-7; D might be TRBD1 (5 bases). The V end lost 6 bases, the J end lost 0 bases, and 12 bases lay between the germline ends. Looked up from germline, CDR1 is SGHAT and CDR2 is FQNNGV. CDR3 length: 14 residues. The CDR3 sequence is CASSPWGRSYEQYF. The CDR3 region has the DNA TGTGCCAGCAGTCCGTGGGGCCGCTCCTACGAGCAGTACTTC. The full variable domain, rest sourced from reference TRBV11-2 and TRBJ2-7, is EAGVAQSPRYKIIEKRQSVAFWCNPISGHATLYWYQQILGQGPKLLIQFQNNGVVDDSQLPKDRFSAERLKGVDSTLKIQPAKLEDSAVYLCASSPWGRSYEQYFGPGTRLTVT.

The sample holds many counts of this clonotype. This chain uses TRBV25-1 with TRBJ2-3, with 14 bases identical to TRBD2. V trimming: 7 bases; J trimming: 6 bases; junction bases outside the gene matches: 12. Germline V CDR1 and CDR2: MGHDK, SYGVNS. The CDR3 covers 17 residues. CDR3 nucleotide sequence: TGTGCCAGCATCGAAACGGAGACTAGCGGGGGGGAGGATACGCAGTATTTT. Amino acid sequence: CASIETETSGGEDTQYF.

This clonotype was seen at least ten times. V is TRBV7-8 and J is TRBJ2-3; perhaps TRBD2 as D (5 bases). Germline CDR1 is SGHVS and CDR2 is FQNEAQ. The CDR3 extends over 16 amino acids. Trimming took off 1 base at V and 4 bases at J, with 15 bases between the two ends. CDR3 in amino acids: CASSLEGLLVPDTQYF. The CDR3 bases are TGTGCCAGCAGCTTAGAAGGACTTTTGGTCCCAGATACGCAGTATTTT.

Notes on this clonotype: Since a much larger clone is just one base distant, this may be a read error. The chain links TRBV6-1 to TRBJ1-4, with D perhaps TRBD1 (5 bases). Trimming pared 7 bases from V and 10 bases from J, leaving 19 bases between. CDR1 and CDR2 from the germline V gene are MNHNS and SASEGT. The CDR3 is 14 amino acids. CDR3 sequence (DNA): TGTGCCAGCATCCCCCAGGGATTAGATGGAAAACTGTTTTTT. It yields the protein CASIPQGLDGKLFF.

This clonotype was seen at least ten times. The chain combines TRBV10-3 with TRBJ2-1; 9 nucleotides line up with TRBD2. The junction had 14 bases not matched to a gene; V was cut back by 11 bases and J by 9 bases. The CDR3 sequence is 14 residues long. Looked up from germline, CDR1 is ENHRY and CDR2 is SYGVKD. The CDR3 reads CAALSPGGGGEQFF. CDR3 coding DNA: TGTGCCGCCTTATCGCCTGGCGGGGGGGGTGAGCAGTTCTTC.

This clonotype was detected ten times or more. The rearrangement uses TRBV4-2 and TRBJ2-5, with a weak D call TRBD2 (6 bases). The ends were cut back, 0 bases at V and 2 bases at J, with 16 bases in the middle. The germline CDR1 and CDR2 sequences are LGHNA and YNFKEQ. The CDR3 consists of 17 residues. The CDR3: CASSQDPAGLLQETQYF. The CDR3 DNA follows: TGTGCCAGCAGCCAAGATCCTGCGGGACTGTTACAAGAGACCCAGTACTTC.

This clonotype was detected ten times or more. The chain has TRBV12-3 or TRBV12-4 and TRBJ1-6; D ambiguous. The CDR3 is made up of 13 amino acids. V lost 6 bases to trimming and J lost 3 bases, with 6 bases between them. CDR3: CASRALYNSPLHF. In DNA, the CDR3 is TGTGCCAGCAGGGCGCTCTATAATTCACCCCTCCACTTT.

The chain uses TRBV7-9 and TRBJ2-1; 7 bases are shared with TRBD1. The V gene end was trimmed by 5 bases and the J gene end by 1 base; junction bases not matched to a gene: 11. Germline CDR1 is SEHNR and CDR2 is FQNEAQ (reference sequence). The CDR3 sequence is 17 residues long. Written as DNA, the CDR3 is TGTGCCAGCAGCCACCCACCTGGGACAGCTTCCTACAATGAGCAGTTCTTC. It translates to CASSHPPGTASYNEQFF.

Many counts were recorded for this clonotype. This rearrangement joins TRBV11-2 to TRBJ2-7; D remains ambiguous. This CDR3 spans 11 amino acids. Germline V gene data show CDR1 as SGHAT and CDR2 as FQNNGV. V was trimmed by 3 bases and J by 1 base, leaving 1 base between them. Written as DNA, the CDR3 is TGTGCCAGCAGCTTTTCCTACGAGCAGTACTTC. Amino acids: CASSFSYEQYF.

This clonotype was detected ten times or more. The chain is built from TRBV9 and TRBJ1-1, with D possibly being TRBD1 (6 bases). The CDR3 runs to 14 residues. Trimming left V 3 bases short and J 4 bases short, with 13 bases between. Germline CDR1 SGDLS, CDR2 YYNGEE. CDR3 region: CASSARGTGTEAFF. The CDR3 DNA reads as TGTGCCAGCAGCGCCAGGGGCACGGGCACTGAAGCTTTCTTT.

This clonotype was found many times. This sequence joins TRBV7-9 and TRBJ1-1; 8 bases match TRBD1. Losses at the gene ends were 5 bases for V and 4 bases for J; bases not matched to a gene: 3. The CDR3 spans 13 residues. The germline CDR1 and CDR2 sequences are SEHNR and FQNEAQ (reference sequence). CDR3 residues: CASSRTGSTEAFF. CDR3 DNA: TGTGCCAGCAGCCGGACAGGGTCCACTGAAGCTTTCTTT. The full variable domain, completed using reference TRBV7-9 and TRBJ1-1, is DTGVSQNPRHKITKRGQNVTFRCDPISEHNRLYWYRQTLGQGPEFLTYFQNEAQLEKSRLLSDRFSAERPKGSFSTLEIQRTEQGDSAMYLCASSRTGSTEAFFGQGTRLTVV.

This clonotype was seen at least ten times. J is TRBJ2-1 and V is TRBV28; no clear D gene. The V and J ends lost 3 bases and 3 bases respectively, with 9 bases between them. This CDR3 has 14 residues. The germline V gene has CDR1 MDHEN and CDR2 SYDVKM. The CDR3 protein is CASSFAGNYNEQFF. CDR3 nucleotides: TGTGCCAGCAGTTTCGCCGGCAACTACAATGAGCAGTTCTTC.

This clonotype has a count of ten or more. V usage is TRBV5-1 and J usage is TRBJ2-2; 7 bases map to TRBD1. The V gene's germline CDR1 is SGHRS and CDR2 YFSETQ. The CDR3 runs to 16 residues. The J segment lost 1 base and the V segment lost 3 bases, leaving 6 bases of the junction unmatched. The CDR3 reads CASSYTGTENTGELFF. The CDR3 DNA follows: TGCGCCAGCAGCTATACCGGGACAGAGAACACCGGGGAGCTGTTTTTT.

V and J are TRBV6-1 and TRBJ2-7; 11 bases align to TRBD2. CDR3 length: 15 amino acids. With 9 bases clipped from V and 0 bases from J, the junction kept 7 bases outside the gene matches. The V gene's germline CDR1 is MNHNS and CDR2 SASEGT. The CDR3 nucleotides read TGTGCCAGTAGAGCCCTAGCGGGGGGCTCCTACGAGCAGTACTTC. The encoded protein is CASRALAGGSYEQYF.

This clonotype appeared a few times. The chain combines TRBV5-4 with TRBJ2-1, with D hard to call. The CDR3 runs to 14 residues. Trimming left V 0 bases short and J 5 bases short, with 9 bases between. The germline CDR1 and CDR2 sequences are SGHNT and YYREEE (reference sequence). The CDR3 loop reads CASSLGLGNNEQFF. The DNA for the CDR3 is TGTGCCAGCAGCTTGGGATTGGGTAACAATGAGCAGTTCTTC.

This chain uses TRBV29-1 with TRBJ2-1, with D tentatively TRBD1 or TRBD2 (5 bases each). CDR3 length: 13 residues. Trimming cost V 0 bases and J 6 bases, with 9 bases left between them. Germline CDR1 is SQVTM and CDR2 is ANQGSEA. The CDR3 region has the DNA TGCAGCGTTGAAGATCTTGGGGGCAATGAGCAGTTCTTC. Translation: CSVEDLGGNEQFF.

This clonotype was recorded many times. V and J are TRBV30 and TRBJ2-2; 11 bases line up with TRBD1. From germline, CDR1 is GTSNPN and CDR2 SVGIG (reference sequence). This CDR3 has 14 amino acids. Trimming cost V 3 bases and J 6 bases; bases outside gene matches: 3. DNA for the CDR3: TGTGCCTGGAGGGACAGGGGGCTGCCCGGGGAGCTGTTTTTT. Translation: CAWRDRGLPGELFF.